This entry concerns a single T cell receptor (beta chain). Unmatched junction bases numbered 13, after V lost 3 bases and J lost 7 bases. Germline CDR1 reads SQVTM; CDR2 reads ANQGSEA. The CDR3 is made up of 16 amino acids. These data belong to a study of blood T cell repertoires in COVID-19. Measured with immunoSEQ multiplex PCR; TCRdb has only the in-frame clones, and not every one. The sample records some 260,000 clones, 87% being singletons. Sequencing was performed on PBMCs or T cells enriched from blood (not recorded which). This rearrangement joins TRBV29-1 to TRBJ2-1, with 9 bases identical to TRBD2. The sequence was collected from a woman aged 25 to 39 with acute COVID-19. CDR3 in DNA: TGCAGCGTTGAGGTGAGAGCTAGCGGGATAAAGAATGAGCAGTTCTTC. It specifies CSVEVRASGIKNEQFF.